This TCR beta chain was retrieved from a study of CD8 T cells in ankylosing spondylitis. TCRdb recomputed calls from the 5' RACE reads with MiXCR, one row per CDR3 protein. The table includes about 540,000 distinct CDR3 sequences, roughly 13% detected once. Ten or more counts support this clonotype. What it binds is not known. Notes on the study in general: A TCR beta motif of under ten highly homologous variants seemed to mark ankylosing spondylitis blood.

V was trimmed by 4 bases and J by 7 bases, leaving 17 bases between them. In germline, CDR1 is LGHDT, CDR2 YNNKEL (reference sequence). The CDR3 covers 15 residues. The sequence came from a male donor with ankylosing spondylitis. The sample taken for sequencing was blood, either unsorted or a sorted T cell fraction (not recorded which). The V and J genes are TRBV3-1 and TRBJ2-1; D gene ambiguous. The CDR3 coding sequence is TGTGCCAGCAGCCCCGGACCCAGATTAGGGAATGAGCAGTTCTTC. As protein: CASSPGPRLGNEQFF.